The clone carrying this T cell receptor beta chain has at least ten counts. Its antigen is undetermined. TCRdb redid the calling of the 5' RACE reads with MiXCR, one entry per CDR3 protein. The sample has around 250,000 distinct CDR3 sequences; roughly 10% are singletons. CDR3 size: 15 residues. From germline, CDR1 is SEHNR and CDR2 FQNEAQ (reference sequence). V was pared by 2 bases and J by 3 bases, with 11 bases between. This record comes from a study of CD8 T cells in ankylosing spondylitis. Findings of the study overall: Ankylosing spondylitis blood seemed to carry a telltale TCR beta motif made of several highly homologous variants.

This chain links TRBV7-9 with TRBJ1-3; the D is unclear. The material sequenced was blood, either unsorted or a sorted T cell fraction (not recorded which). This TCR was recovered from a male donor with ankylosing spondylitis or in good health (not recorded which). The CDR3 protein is CASSLTTLGGNTIYF. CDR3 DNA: TGTGCCAGCAGCTTAACGACTCTAGGTGGAAACACCATATATTTT.